This T cell receptor (beta chain) was identified during a study of control samples from healthy donors and cancer patients. The CDR3 runs 11 residues. Germline CDR1 and CDR2: MDHEN and SYDVKM. Only in-frame clones appear in the TCRdb table, and some are missing; sequencing was by immunoSEQ multiplex PCR. The sample includes 130,000 or so clones, about 90% of them seen just once. With respect to this clone: One end of the junction varies from germline; a read error may be responsible.

Sample: blood. The rearrangement joins TRBV28 to TRBJ1-2; no definite D call. The receptor's source is a man aged 60-69 years in good health. As DNA, the CDR3 is TGTGCCAGCAGTTTTAACGATGGCTACACCTTC. This sequence encodes CASSFNDGYTF.